What follows is one T cell receptor beta chain and its context. Its antigen is not known. This sample is drawn from a study of CD8 T cells in ankylosing spondylitis. This CDR3 spans 13 amino acids. V shed 0 bases and J shed 1 base, with 5 bases lying between them. CDR1 is SGHRS, CDR2 YFSETQ, per germline. Construction of TCR beta libraries was performed using quantitative 5'-RACE with molecular barcodes. TCRdb ran MiXCR on the 5' RACE reads and lists one entry per CDR3 protein. The data show under 450,000 distinct CDR3 sequences, roughly a sixth seen once. Study findings and constraints: Relatively scarce in peripheral blood, disease-linked clones were CD8+. Clones linked to disease were reported to show significant enrichment in matched ankylosing spondylitis synovial fluid. Among TCR beta sequences, a motif of several highly homologous variants appeared characteristic of ankylosing spondylitis blood. Certain motif variants had earlier been reported in reactive arthritis synovial fluid and blood.

The TCR was taken from a male donor with ankylosing spondylitis. V gene TRBV5-1 combines with J gene TRBJ2-7, with D unclear. Sequenced: blood, either unsorted or a sorted T cell fraction (not recorded which). As DNA, the CDR3 is TGCGCCAGCAGCTTGGAGATTTCCTACGAGCAGTACTTC. Its translation: CASSLEISYEQYF.